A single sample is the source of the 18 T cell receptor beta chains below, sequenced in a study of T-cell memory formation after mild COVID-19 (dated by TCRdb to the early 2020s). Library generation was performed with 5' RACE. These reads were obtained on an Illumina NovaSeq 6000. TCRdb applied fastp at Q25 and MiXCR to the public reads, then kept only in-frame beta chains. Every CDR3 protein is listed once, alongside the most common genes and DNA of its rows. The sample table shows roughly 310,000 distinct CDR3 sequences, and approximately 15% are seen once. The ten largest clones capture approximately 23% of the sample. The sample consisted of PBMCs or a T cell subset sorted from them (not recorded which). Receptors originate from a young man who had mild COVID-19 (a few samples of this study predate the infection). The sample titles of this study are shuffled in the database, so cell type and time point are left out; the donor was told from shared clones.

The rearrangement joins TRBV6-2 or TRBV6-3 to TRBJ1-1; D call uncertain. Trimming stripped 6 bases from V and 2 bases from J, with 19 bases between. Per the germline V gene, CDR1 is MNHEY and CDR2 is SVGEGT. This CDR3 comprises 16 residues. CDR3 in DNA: TGTGCCAGCAGCTCCCGCCCCTTCGGGGAAAACACTGAAGCTTTCTTT. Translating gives CASSSRPFGENTEAFF.

CDR3 region: CSVGPAGGPVDEQFF. The DNA of the CDR3 is TGCAGCGTTGGACCAGCGGGGGGGCCGGTTGATGAGCAGTTCTTC. The chain couples TRBV29-1 to TRBJ2-1; 10 bases are shared with TRBD2. The length of the CDR3 is 15 residues. Trimming at V came to 4 bases and at J to 8 bases, leaving 11 bases not matched to a gene. The V gene's germline CDR1 is SQVTM and CDR2 ANQGSEA.

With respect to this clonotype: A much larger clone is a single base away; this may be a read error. In DNA, the CDR3 is TGTGCCAGCAGCACTGACACAGATACGCAGTATTTT. This sequence encodes CASSTDTDTQYF. The genes are TRBV5-4 and TRBJ2-3; D not certain. The CDR3 contains 12 residues. The ends were cut back, 4 bases at V and 2 bases at J, with 5 bases in the middle. Germline V lookup: CDR1 SGHNT, CDR2 YYREEE (reference sequence).

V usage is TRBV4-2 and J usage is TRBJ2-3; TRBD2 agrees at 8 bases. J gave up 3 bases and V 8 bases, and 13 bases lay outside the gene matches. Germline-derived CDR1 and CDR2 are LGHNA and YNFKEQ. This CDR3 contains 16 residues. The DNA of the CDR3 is TGTGCCAGCGAACCACGGCGGACGGGGGGGACAGATACGCAGTATTTT. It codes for CASEPRRTGGTDTQYF.

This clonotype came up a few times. For the CDR3, the DNA is TGTGCCAGCAGCCCTACCGGGACTAGCGGGGTGGTCAATGAGCAGTTCTTC. This encodes CASSPTGTSGVVNEQFF. V usage is TRBV9 and J usage is TRBJ2-1; 13 nucleotides align to TRBD2. The CDR3 contains 17 residues. V lost 4 bases, J lost 6 bases, and 10 bases stayed unmatched. Germline V gene data show CDR1 as SGDLS and CDR2 as YYNGEE.

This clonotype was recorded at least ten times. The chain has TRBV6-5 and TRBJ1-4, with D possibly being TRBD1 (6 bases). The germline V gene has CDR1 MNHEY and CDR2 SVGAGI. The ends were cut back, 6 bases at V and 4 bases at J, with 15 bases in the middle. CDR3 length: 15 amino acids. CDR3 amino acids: CASSTEGRGNEKLFF. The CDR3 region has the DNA TGTGCCAGCAGCACCGAGGGCAGGGGTAATGAAAAACTGTTTTTT.

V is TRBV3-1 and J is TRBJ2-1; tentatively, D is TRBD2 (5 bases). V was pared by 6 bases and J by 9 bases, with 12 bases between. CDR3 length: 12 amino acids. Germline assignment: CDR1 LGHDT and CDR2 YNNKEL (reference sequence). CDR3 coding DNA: TGTGCCAGCAGTAGGGTTAGCGTTGAGCAGTTCTTC. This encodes CASSRVSVEQFF.

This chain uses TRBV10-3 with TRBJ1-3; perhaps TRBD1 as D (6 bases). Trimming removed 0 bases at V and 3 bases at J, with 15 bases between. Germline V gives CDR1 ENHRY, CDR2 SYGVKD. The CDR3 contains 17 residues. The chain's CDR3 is CAISESRGARSGNTIYF. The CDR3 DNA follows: TGTGCCATCAGTGAGTCGAGGGGGGCGCGCAGTGGAAACACCATATATTTT.

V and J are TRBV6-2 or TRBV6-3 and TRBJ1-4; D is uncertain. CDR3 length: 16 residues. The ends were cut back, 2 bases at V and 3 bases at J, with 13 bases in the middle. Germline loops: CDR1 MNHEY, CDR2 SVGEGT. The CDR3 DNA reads TGTGCCAGCAGTTACGGGCCGGATAGGGCTAATGAAAAACTGTTTTTT. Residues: CASSYGPDRANEKLFF.

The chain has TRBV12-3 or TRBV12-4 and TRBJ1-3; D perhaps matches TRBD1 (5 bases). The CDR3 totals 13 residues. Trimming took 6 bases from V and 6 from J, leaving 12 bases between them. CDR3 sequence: CASRKGVQNTIYF. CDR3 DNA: TGTGCCAGCAGGAAAGGGGTCCAAAACACCATATATTTT.

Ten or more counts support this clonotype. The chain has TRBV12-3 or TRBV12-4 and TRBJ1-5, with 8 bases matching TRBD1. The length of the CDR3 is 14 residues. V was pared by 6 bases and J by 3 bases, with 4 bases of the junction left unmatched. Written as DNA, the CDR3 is TGTGCCAGCAGAAGACAGGGGTCCAATCAGCCCCAGCATTTT. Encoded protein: CASRRQGSNQPQHF.

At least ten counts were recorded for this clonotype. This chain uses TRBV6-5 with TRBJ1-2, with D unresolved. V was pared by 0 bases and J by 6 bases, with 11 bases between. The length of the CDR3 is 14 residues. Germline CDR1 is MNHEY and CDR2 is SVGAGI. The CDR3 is CASSYSSFGHGYTF. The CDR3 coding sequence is TGTGCCAGCAGTTACTCCAGCTTCGGCCATGGCTACACCTTC.

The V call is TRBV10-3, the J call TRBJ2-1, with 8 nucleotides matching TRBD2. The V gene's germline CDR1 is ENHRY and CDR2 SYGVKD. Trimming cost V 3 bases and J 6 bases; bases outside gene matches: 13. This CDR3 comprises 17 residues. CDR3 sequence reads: CAISDQPGLGWPNEQFF. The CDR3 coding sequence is TGTGCCATCAGTGATCAACCGGGACTAGGGTGGCCCAATGAGCAGTTCTTC.

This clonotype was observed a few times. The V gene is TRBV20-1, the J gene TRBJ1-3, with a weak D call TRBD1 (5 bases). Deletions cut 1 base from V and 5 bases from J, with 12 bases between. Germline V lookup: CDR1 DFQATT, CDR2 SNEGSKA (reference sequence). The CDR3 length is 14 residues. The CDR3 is CSARGGGSRNTIYF. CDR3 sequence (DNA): TGCAGTGCTAGAGGGGGCGGTAGCAGAAACACCATATATTTT.

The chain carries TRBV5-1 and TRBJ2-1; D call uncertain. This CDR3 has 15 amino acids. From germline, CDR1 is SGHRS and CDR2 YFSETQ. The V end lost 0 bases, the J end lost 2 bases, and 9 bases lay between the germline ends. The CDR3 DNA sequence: TGCGCCAGCAGCTTGGGCCGGGTAACCTACAATGAGCAGTTCTTC. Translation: CASSLGRVTYNEQFF. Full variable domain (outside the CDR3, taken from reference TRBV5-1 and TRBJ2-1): KAGVTQTPRYLIKTRGQQVTLSCSPISGHRSVSWYQQTPGQGLQFLFEYFSETQRNKGNFPGRFSGRQFSNSRSEMNVSTLELGDSALYLCASSLGRVTYNEQFFGPGTRLTVL.

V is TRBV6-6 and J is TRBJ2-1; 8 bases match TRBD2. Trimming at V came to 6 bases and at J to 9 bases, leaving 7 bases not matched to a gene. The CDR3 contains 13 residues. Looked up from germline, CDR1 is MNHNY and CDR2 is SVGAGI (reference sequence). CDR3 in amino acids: CASRRGLGGEQFF. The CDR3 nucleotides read TGTGCCAGCAGACGGGGACTAGGCGGTGAGCAGTTCTTC.

CDR3 residues: CASSRGRGTNEKLFF. CDR3 nucleotides: TGTGCCAGCAGCCGTGGACGGGGGACTAATGAAAAACTGTTTTTT. This chain uses TRBV7-8 with TRBJ1-4, with a weak D call TRBD1 (5 bases). The CDR3 contains 15 residues. Germline CDR1 is SGHVS and CDR2 is FQNEAQ. With 5 bases removed from V and 2 bases from J, the gap between germline ends came to 12 bases.

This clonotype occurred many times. The CDR3: CASSRQRSAGTDTQYF. The DNA of the CDR3 is TGTGCCAGCAGCCGGCAACGATCAGCGGGGACAGATACGCAGTATTTT. The chain is built from TRBV7-9 and TRBJ2-3; 7 nucleotides agree with TRBD2. Germline V lookup: CDR1 SEHNR, CDR2 FQNEAQ (reference sequence). The CDR3 loop spans 16 amino acids. V lost 5 bases, J lost 3 bases, and 11 bases stayed unmatched.